The 2 T cell receptor beta chains given below trace back to one sample, sequenced in a study of beta chain features in type 1 diabetes. All of the isolated RNA was reverse transcribed, so expressed TCRB transcripts were sequenced. Produced via immunoSEQ multiplex PCR; TCRdb's table is partial and in-frame only. The table records 110,000 to 150,000 clones, about 8.7% of them present only once. Sequencing used central memory CD4+ T cells from blood. The receptors shown here come from a man younger than 30 in good health.

This clone occurred many times. The chain recombines TRBV7-8 with TRBJ1-5; 7 bases align to TRBD1. V trimming: 5 bases; J trimming: 4 bases; junction bases outside the gene matches: 5. Germline V gene sequence: CDR1 SGHVS, CDR2 FQNEAQ. The CDR3 runs to 14 residues. The CDR3 is CASSLTGPNQPQHF. The CDR3 DNA sequence: TGTGCCAGCAGCCTGACAGGGCCGAATCAGCCCCAGCATTTT.

Only a few counts were recorded for this clone. This chain links TRBV2 with TRBJ1-6, with D possibly being TRBD1 (5 bases). This CDR3 is 15 amino acids long. CDR1 and CDR2 from the germline V gene are SNHLY and FYNNEI. V was clipped by 2 bases and J by 7 bases, with 12 bases between them. The CDR3 coding sequence is TGTGCCAGCAGTGAATTGTGGACACCGAATTCACCCCTCCACTTT. Amino acid sequence: CASSELWTPNSPLHF. Complete variable domain (other parts from reference TRBV2 and TRBJ1-6): EPEVTQTPSHQVTQMGQEVILRCVPISNHLYFYWYRQILGQKVEFLVSFYNNEISEKSEIFDDQFSVERPDGSNFTLKIRSTKLEDSAMYFCASSELWTPNSPLHFGNGTRLTVT.